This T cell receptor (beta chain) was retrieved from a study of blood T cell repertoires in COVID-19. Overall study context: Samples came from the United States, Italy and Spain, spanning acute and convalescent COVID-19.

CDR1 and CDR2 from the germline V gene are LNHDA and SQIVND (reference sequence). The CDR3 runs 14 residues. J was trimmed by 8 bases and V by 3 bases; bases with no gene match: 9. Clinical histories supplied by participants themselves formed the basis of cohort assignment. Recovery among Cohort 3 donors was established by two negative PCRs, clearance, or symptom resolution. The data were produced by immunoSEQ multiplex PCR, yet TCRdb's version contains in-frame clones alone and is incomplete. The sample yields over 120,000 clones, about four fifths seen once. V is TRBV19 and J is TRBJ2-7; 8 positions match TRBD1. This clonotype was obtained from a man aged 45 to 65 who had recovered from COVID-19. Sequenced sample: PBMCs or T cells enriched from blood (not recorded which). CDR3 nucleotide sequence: TGTGCCAGTAGTATGGGACGACAGGGGATTAAGCAGTACTTC. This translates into CASSMGRQGIKQYF.